The rows below give T cell receptor beta chains drawn from one sample of a study of identifying expanded T cells in peripheral blood. Assay used: immunoSEQ multiplex PCR; TCRdb lists only in-frame clones, some missing. The sample has 60,000 to 80,000 clones; 85% to 90% are singletons. The sample comprised blood. The receptors shown here come from a person between 18 and 75 years old in good health. Both conserved end residues are part of each CDR3. The D gene is left open where the match is weak. Clone sizes are given selectively: once, few, many, or a class where the clone is expanded.

>TRBV11-3|TRBJ2-2|-|-
CASSLTKQSRTTGELFF
TGTGCCAGCAGCCTCACAAAACAGTCCCGTACCACCGGGGAGCTGTTTTTT
>TRBV19|TRBJ2-7|TRBD1|-
CASSTRTGKYEQYF
TGTGCCAGTAGTACCCGGACAGGGAAATACGAGCAGTACTTC
>TRBV5-4|TRBJ2-7|TRBD2|-
CASSFTGLAEPYEQYF
TGTGCCAGCAGCTTCACGGGACTAGCGGAACCCTACGAGCAGTACTTC
>TRBV5-6|TRBJ2-3|TRBD2|-
CASSLVTVAGGATDTQYF
TGTGCCAGCAGCTTGGTAACTGTAGCGGGAGGGGCCACAGATACGCAGTATTTT
>TRBV7-8|TRBJ2-7|-|-
CASSLAPGDEQYF
TGTGCCAGCAGCTTAGCCCCGGGGGACGAGCAGTACTTC
>TRBV7-2|TRBJ2-7|-|-
CASRASYEQYF
TGTGCCAGCAGAGCCTCCTACGAGCAGTACTTC
>TRBV6-4|TRBJ1-1|-|-
CASSEGAHTEAFF
TGTGCCAGCAGTGAGGGGGCGCACACTGAAGCTTTCTTT
>TRBV2|TRBJ1-1|-|few
CAIRDNLNTEAFF
TGTGCCATCCGGGACAACCTGAACACTGAAGCTTTCTTT
>TRBV11-2|TRBJ1-6|-|-
CASSPVERYNSPLHF
TGTGCCAGCAGCCCGGTGGAAAGGTATAATTCACCCCTCCACTTT
>TRBV6-5|TRBJ2-7|-|few
CASSRGPGRDPYF
TGTGCCAGCAGCCGGGGGCCAGGCCGAGATCCATACTTC
>TRBV2|TRBJ1-2|-|few
CASSRTANGYTF
TGTGCCAGCAGCAGGACGGCCAATGGCTACACCTTC
>TRBV19|TRBJ1-2|TRBD1|-
CASSILGGQGYGYTF
TGTGCCAGTAGTATTCTTGGGGGACAGGGATATGGCTACACCTTC
>TRBV28|TRBJ2-7|TRBD1|once
CASSSGQGVGYEQYF
TGTGCCAGCAGTTCAGGACAGGGAGTTGGCTACGAGCAGTACTTC
>TRBV2|TRBJ2-5|-|once
CASEGWQETQYF
TGTGCCAGTGAGGGGTGGCAAGAGACCCAGTACTTC
>TRBV6-5|TRBJ2-3|TRBD2|-
CASSLAGPTDTQYF
TGTGCCAGCAGCCTAGCGGGGCCCACAGATACGCAGTATTTT
>TRBV4-1|TRBJ1-5|-|-
CASSQGGGNNQPQHF
TGCGCCAGCAGCCAAGGCGGCGGGAATAATCAGCCCCAGCATTTT
>TRBV5-1|TRBJ2-2|-|-
CASRKDGNTGELFF
TGCGCCAGCAGAAAGGACGGGAACACCGGGGAGCTGTTTTTT
>TRBV6-4|TRBJ2-3|-|-
CASSVGALTDTQYF
TGTGCCAGCAGCGTGGGGGCCTTAACAGATACGCAGTATTTT
>TRBV5-6|TRBJ2-3|TRBD2|-
CASSLFLAGASDTQYF
TGTGCCAGCAGCTTGTTCCTAGCGGGGGCTTCAGATACGCAGTATTTT
>TRBV5-1|TRBJ2-5|-|-
CASSLAGQVGLQETQYF
TGCGCCAGCAGCTTGGCCGGGCAGGTCGGCCTTCAAGAGACCCAGTACTTC
>TRBV6-1|TRBJ2-1|TRBD2|once
CASTRMGLGYNEQFF
TGTGCCAGCACCCGAATGGGACTAGGCTACAATGAGCAGTTCTTC
>TRBV4-2|TRBJ2-7|TRBD2|-
CASSLGLAGYEQYF
TGTGCCAGCAGCCTGGGTCTAGCGGGCTACGAGCAGTACTTC
>TRBV6-5|TRBJ2-2|TRBD1|few
CASRPGGTGELFF
TGTGCCAGCAGGCCAGGGGGAACCGGGGAGCTGTTTTTT
>TRBV5-1|TRBJ2-1|TRBD2|-
CASSLDLVAGEWGEQFF
TGCGCCAGCAGCTTGGATCTAGTAGCGGGAGAGTGGGGTGAGCAGTTCTTC
>TRBV14|TRBJ2-5|-|-
CASSHRSRVRETQYF
TGTGCCAGCAGCCACCGGAGCAGGGTTCGAGAGACCCAGTACTTC
>TRBV9|TRBJ2-1|-|-
CASSVGEQGQQFF
TGTGCCAGCAGCGTAGGTGAGCAGGGTCAGCAGTTCTTC
>TRBV6-1|TRBJ1-2|-|-
CASSEARQSNYGYTF
TGTGCCAGCAGTGAAGCGAGGCAGAGTAACTATGGCTACACCTTC
>TRBV13|TRBJ2-2|-|once
CASSRGTVNTGELFF
TGTGCCAGCAGCCGCGGGACAGTGAACACCGGGGAGCTGTTTTTT
>TRBV29-1|TRBJ2-5|-|-
CSIVLNAGETQYF
TGCAGCATCGTACTTAACGCCGGCGAGACCCAGTACTTC
>TRBV7-2|TRBJ2-1|-|once
CASSSRPSLGQFF
TGTGCCAGCAGCTCAAGGCCCTCCCTCGGGCAGTTCTTC
>TRBV19|TRBJ2-2|-|once
CASSSNRVTGELFF
TGTGCCAGTAGTTCCAACAGGGTAACCGGGGAGCTGTTTTTT
>TRBV5-8|TRBJ2-7|TRBD1|-
CASSLAGTGWGEQYF
TGTGCCAGCAGCTTGGCCGGGACAGGATGGGGCGAGCAGTACTTC
>TRBV28|TRBJ1-2|-|-
CASSFADTRYGYTF
TGTGCCAGCAGTTTCGCGGACACACGCTATGGCTACACCTTC
>TRBV30|TRBJ1-1|-|-
CAWKAGAKNTEAFF
TGTGCCTGGAAGGCAGGGGCTAAGAACACTGAAGCTTTCTTT
>TRBV4-1|TRBJ1-1|TRBD1|-
CASSQASWGLVQGAHQAFF
TGCGCCAGCAGCCAAGCAAGCTGGGGGCTAGTTCAGGGGGCGCATCAAGCTTTCTTT
>TRBV7-2|TRBJ1-6|TRBD1|medium-sized
CASSLAVDRALHF
TGTGCCAGCAGCTTAGCGGTTGACAGGGCCCTCCACTTT
>TRBV30|TRBJ1-1|-|-
CALSRKNTEAFF
TGTGCCTTGAGCAGGAAAAACACTGAAGCTTTCTTT
>TRBV7-8|TRBJ2-7|-|once
CASSRSPRGRSSYEQYF
TGTGCCAGCAGCCGATCCCCCCGGGGCAGGAGTTCCTACGAGCAGTACTTC
>TRBV5-1|TRBJ2-5|TRBD2|-
CASSFIGTREETQYF
TGCGCCAGCAGCTTCATCGGGACTAGGGAAGAGACCCAGTACTTC
>TRBV10-3|TRBJ1-2|-|-
CAIAQEANYGYTF
TGTGCCATCGCCCAGGAAGCTAACTATGGCTACACCTTC
>TRBV10-3|TRBJ2-1|TRBD2|-
CAISPGLAGGEQFF
TGTGCCATCAGTCCGGGACTAGCGGGAGGTGAGCAGTTCTTC
>TRBV25-1|TRBJ2-7|-|few
CASSYIDRLRSYEQYF
TGTGCCAGCAGTTATATTGACAGACTCCGCTCCTACGAGCAGTACTTC